Shown below are 24 T cell receptor beta chains from a single sample sequenced in a study of OX40 agonist ivuxolimab in advanced cancers. TCRdb's copy holds only in-frame clones and misses some; the assay was immunoSEQ multiplex PCR. The sample carries about 60,000 clones, around four fifths recorded once. The material was CD4+ or CD8+ T cells sorted from blood, obtained in a trial of the OX40 agonist ivuxolimab. The receptors were sampled from an adult with an advanced solid tumor such as melanoma, head and neck, liver or kidney cancer.

The chain joins TRBV6-5 to TRBJ1-4; D ambiguous. CDR1 and CDR2 from the germline V gene are MNHEY and SVGAGI. With 8 bases removed from V and 6 bases from J, the gap between germline ends came to 13 bases. The CDR3 has 13 amino acids. The DNA of the CDR3 is TGTGCCAGCGGAGGAGATCGGGATGAAAAACTGTTTTTT. It translates to CASGGDRDEKLFF.

Here the CDR3 reads CASSLVAGGRDFTDTQYF. The CDR3 DNA follows: TGTGCCAGCAGCTTAGTAGCGGGGGGGCGGGATTTCACAGATACGCAGTATTTT. The chain couples TRBV7-2 to TRBJ2-3; TRBD2 aligns across 11 bases. Germline CDR1 reads SGHTA; CDR2 reads FQGNSA. The CDR3 totals 18 residues. With V trimmed by 1 base and J by 2 bases, 8 bases remained unmatched.

The genes are TRBV9 and TRBJ2-3; D is uncertain. CDR1 SGDLS and CDR2 YYNGEE come from the germline V gene. Trimming removed 0 bases at V and 2 bases at J, with 4 bases between. This CDR3 is built from 13 residues. The CDR3, as DNA: TGTGCCAGCAGCGTAGAGGTCACAGATACGCAGTATTTT. Protein product: CASSVEVTDTQYF.

This clone was seen just once. The chain carries TRBV2 and TRBJ2-5; no clear D. Trimming stripped 4 bases from V and 4 bases from J, with 4 bases between. There are 11 residues in the CDR3. Germline lookup yields CDR1 SNHLY and CDR2 FYNNEI. CDR3 DNA: TGTGCCAGCAGTGGATCAGAGACCCAGTACTTC. Protein: CASSGSETQYF.

The CDR3 DNA sequence: TGCAGCGCCGGCCGGGATAGGAACACTGAAGCTTTCTTT. Translating gives CSAGRDRNTEAFF. The rearrangement links TRBV29-1 to TRBJ1-1; D unclear. The germline V gene encodes CDR1 SQVTM and CDR2 ANQGSEA. The CDR3 consists of 13 residues. Trimming shortened V by 7 bases and J by 1 base, and 13 bases separated the two germline ends.

This chain links TRBV18 with TRBJ2-3; D might be TRBD2 (7 bases). With 7 bases removed from V and 3 bases from J, the gap between germline ends came to 14 bases. CDR3 length: 14 amino acids. The V gene's germline CDR1 is KGHSH and CDR2 LQKENI. This CDR3 reads CASCQGGGTDTQYF. Written as DNA, the CDR3 is TGTGCCAGCTGCCAGGGAGGGGGAACAGATACGCAGTATTTT.

This clone showed up many times. The chain carries TRBV6-5 and TRBJ2-7; 7 nucleotides match TRBD1. This CDR3 spans 14 amino acids. Germline CDR1 reads MNHEY; CDR2 reads SVGAGI. The ends lost 4 bases at V and 5 bases at J; junction bases unmatched: 8. In DNA form, the CDR3 reads TGTGCCAGCAGTTTCGCCGGGACAGCCCACGAGCAGTACTTC. This codes for CASSFAGTAHEQYF.

The chain combines TRBV7-2 with TRBJ2-3, with D possibly TRBD1 on 7 matching bases. Trimming shortened V by 1 base and J by 1 base, and 18 bases separated the two germline ends. The germline V gene encodes CDR1 SGHTA and CDR2 FQGNSA. This CDR3 is built from 18 residues. The DNA of the CDR3 is TGTGCCAGCAGCTTAGAAGGGAGGACAGGTTGGGGCACAGATACGCAGTATTTT. Encoded protein: CASSLEGRTGWGTDTQYF. Drawing the rest from reference TRBV7-2 and TRBJ2-3, the complete variable domain is GAGVSQSPSNKVTEKGKDVELRCDPISGHTALYWYRQSLGQGLEFLIYFQGNSAPDKSGLPSDRFSAERTGGSVSTLTIQRTQQEDSAVYLCASSLEGRTGWGTDTQYFGPGTRLTVL.

The V gene is TRBV5-1, the J gene TRBJ1-2; TRBD1 aligns across 9 bases. Germline CDR1 reads SGHRS; CDR2 reads YFSETQ. The CDR3 has 15 amino acids. The ends lost 7 bases at V and 0 bases at J; junction bases unmatched: 7. The CDR3 sequence is CASSGTGTSNYGYTF. The CDR3 DNA sequence: TGCGCCAGCTCCGGGACAGGGACTTCTAACTATGGCTACACCTTC.

V usage is TRBV25-1 and J usage is TRBJ2-5; D unresolved. V lost 1 base and J lost 0, with 12 bases in between. CDR3 size: 16 residues. Germline lookup yields CDR1 MGHDK and CDR2 SYGVNS. CDR3 nucleotides: TGTGCCAGCAGTGAATCGGTCGGATACTACCAAGAGACCCAGTACTTC. It specifies CASSESVGYYQETQYF.

The chain joins TRBV5-1 to TRBJ2-1; tentatively, D is TRBD2 (6 bases). This CDR3 is built from 13 residues. In germline, CDR1 is SGHRS, CDR2 YFSETQ. Deletions cut 3 bases from V and 8 bases from J, with 12 bases between. CDR3 sequence (DNA): TGCGCCAGCAGCTGGGGGGACGCCGATGAGCAGTTCTTC. Amino acids: CASSWGDADEQFF.

The rearrangement uses TRBV9 and TRBJ2-7; D is unclear. The CDR3 consists of 13 residues. Per germline, CDR1 SGDLS and CDR2 YYNGEE. Trimming removed 3 bases from V and 5 bases from J, with 12 bases in between. The CDR3 loop is CASSEAPRDEQYF. The CDR3 nucleotides read TGTGCCAGCAGCGAGGCCCCTCGGGACGAGCAGTACTTC.

This chain links TRBV11-2 with TRBJ2-7; D may be TRBD1 or TRBD2 (5 bases each). With 1 base removed from V and 6 bases from J, the gap between germline ends came to 10 bases. The CDR3 spans 13 residues. Germline loops: CDR1 SGHAT, CDR2 FQNNGV. The CDR3: CASSLGSGTEQYF. CDR3 DNA sequence: TGTGCCAGCAGCTTAGGTTCAGGGACCGAGCAGTACTTC.

Worth noting for this clone: Other nucleotide sequences from this sample produce the same CDR3. The chain couples TRBV5-4 to TRBJ2-5, with D perhaps matching TRBD1 or TRBD2 (5 bases each). Trimming removed 4 bases at V and 5 bases at J, with 9 bases between. Germline V gene sequence: CDR1 SGHNT, CDR2 YYREEE (reference sequence). The CDR3 runs to 12 residues. The CDR3 spells CASSIGAETQYF. Here the CDR3 DNA reads TGTGCCAGCAGCATCGGGGCGGAGACCCAGTACTTC.

The CDR3 is CASREYASGVQGYTF. The CDR3 DNA follows: TGCGCCAGCAGAGAATATGCATCGGGGGTGCAGGGCTACACCTTC. J is TRBJ1-2 and V is TRBV5-1; weak D call: TRBD1 (5 bases). V lost 5 bases and J 8 bases, leaving 22 bases between the germline ends. Germline V gene lookup returns CDR1 SGHRS and CDR2 YFSETQ. The CDR3 consists of 15 residues.

This rearrangement joins TRBV9 to TRBJ1-3, with no clear D. This CDR3 comprises 14 residues. CDR1 and CDR2 from the germline V gene are SGDLS and YYNGEE. Trimming removed 2 bases at V and 0 bases at J, with 6 bases between. Here the CDR3 DNA reads TGTGCCAGCAGCGTCTCCAGCTCTGGAAACACCATATATTTT. It specifies CASSVSSSGNTIYF.

The chain recombines TRBV19 with TRBJ1-4; D is possibly TRBD1 (6 bases). CDR1 LNHDA and CDR2 SQIVND come from the germline V gene (reference sequence). CDR3 length equals 13 residues. Trimming took off 10 bases at V and 1 base at J, with 10 bases between the two ends. The CDR3 region has the DNA TGTGCCACCGGGGGCAGAACTAATGAAAAACTGTTTTTT. Translating gives CATGGRTNEKLFF. Combining the CDR3 with reference TRBV19 and TRBJ1-4 gives the whole variable domain DGGITQSPKYLFRKEGQNVTLSCEQNLNHDAMYWYRQDPGQGLRLIYYSQIVNDFQKGDIAEGYSVSREKKESFPLTVTSAQKNPTAFYLCATGGRTNEKLFFGSGTQLSVL.

The V gene is TRBV18, the J gene TRBJ1-1, with D perhaps matching TRBD1 (5 bases). V shed 3 bases and J shed 3 bases, with 17 bases lying between them. Per the germline V gene, CDR1 is KGHSH and CDR2 is LQKENI. This CDR3 is 16 amino acids long. The CDR3: CASSPLSGIVDTEAFF. DNA of the CDR3: TGTGCCAGCTCACCTTTGTCAGGGATTGTGGACACTGAAGCTTTCTTT. The complete variable domain, with remaining parts taken from reference TRBV18 and TRBJ1-1, reads NAGVMQNPRHLVRRRGQEARLRCSPMKGHSHVYWYRQLPEEGLKFMVYLQKENIIDESGMPKERFSAEFPKEGPSILRIQQVVRGDSAAYFCASSPLSGIVDTEAFFGQGTRLTVV.

This chain connects TRBV29-1 to TRBJ1-5; 7 positions agree with TRBD1. This CDR3 is built from 14 residues. Germline loops: CDR1 SQVTM, CDR2 ANQGSEA. The trim removed 6 bases at V and 4 bases at J, leaving 9 bases unmatched. The CDR3 bases are TGCAGCGTCACGACAGGGTTGACAAATCAGCCCCAGCATTTT. Amino acids: CSVTTGLTNQPQHF.

This clone appeared once. J is TRBJ2-2 and V is TRBV6-4; the match to TRBD1 covers 7 bases. The V gene's germline CDR1 is MRHNA and CDR2 SNTAGT. The J segment lost 4 bases and the V segment lost 6 bases, leaving 2 bases of the junction unmatched. CDR3 size: 13 residues. DNA for the CDR3: TGTGCCAGCAGGGGGGACAGCACCGGGGAGCTGTTTTTT. It translates to CASRGDSTGELFF.

The chain links TRBV7-2 to TRBJ2-7; 11 positions match TRBD2. Germline-derived CDR1 and CDR2 are SGHTA and FQGNSA. Losses at the gene ends were 5 bases for V and 1 base for J; bases not matched to a gene: 7. The CDR3 covers 16 residues. The CDR3: CASSQSTSGVSYEQYF. The CDR3 nucleotides are TGTGCCAGCAGCCAATCGACTAGCGGGGTATCCTACGAGCAGTACTTC.

Here the CDR3 reads CASSLRGTANYEQYF. DNA for the CDR3: TGTGCCAGCAGCTTAAGAGGGACAGCCAACTACGAGCAGTACTTC. The chain carries TRBV7-3 and TRBJ2-7; 7 bases are shared with TRBD1. Trimming at V came to 1 base and at J to 3 bases, leaving 6 bases not matched to a gene. This CDR3 comprises 15 residues. CDR1 and CDR2 (germline): SGHTA, FQGTGA.

This clone was recorded only once. The chain carries TRBV6-6 and TRBJ2-7; D not resolved. In germline, CDR1 is MNHNY, CDR2 SVGAGI (reference sequence). Trimming stripped 6 bases from V and 4 bases from J, with 7 bases between. The CDR3 is made up of 11 amino acids. The CDR3 here is CASRQKYEQYF. CDR3 nucleotide sequence: TGTGCCAGCAGGCAGAAATACGAGCAGTACTTC.

This clone showed up just once. The chain joins TRBV27 to TRBJ1-2, with a weak D call TRBD1 (6 bases). Germline CDR1 MNHEY, CDR2 SMNVEV (reference sequence). The ends were cut back, 5 bases at V and 4 bases at J, with 11 bases in the middle. CDR3 length: 13 amino acids. The CDR3 spells CASSLQGPYGYTF. The CDR3 DNA sequence: TGTGCCAGCAGTCTACAGGGCCCCTATGGCTACACCTTC.